This T cell receptor (beta chain) was recorded in a study of OX40 agonist ivuxolimab in advanced cancers. Study-wide context: Ivuxolimab, which targeted the costimulatory receptor OX40 (CD134), was an agonistic, fully human IgG2 monoclonal antibody. Prior anti-PD-1, anti-PD-L1 or anti-CTLA-4 therapy was permitted, and checkpoint inhibitors had been received by about 37% of dose-escalation patients. The paper covers the monotherapy dose-escalation part of the phase I ivuxolimab trial, which included N of about 50 patients. A male proportion of around 81% and a mean age of approximately 55 years, ranging from roughly 23 to 90, were recorded for the dose-escalation cohort. Among the roughly 54 dose-escalation patients, around 19 had hepatocellular carcinoma, 15 or so melanoma, 9 renal cell carcinoma and 9 head and neck cancer. Intravenous ivuxolimab was administered to patients every 2 weeks at six dose levels: 0.01, 0.1, 0.3, 1.5, 3 and 10 mg/kg. Partial responses occurred in three dose-escalation patients, of whom one had hepatocellular carcinoma and two had cutaneous melanoma. The point of sequencing TCRbeta in the periphery was to test whether ivuxolimab changed TCR sequence diversity and drove clonal T-cell expansion.

The trial excluded patients who had a history of autoimmune disease or were on systemic immunosuppression. In every dose cohort, peripheral blood was drawn for TCR sequencing at baseline, cycle 4 day 1, and cycle 7 day 1. The samples were taken from a phase I, first-in-human, multicenter, open-label dose-escalation trial of ivuxolimab. The trial enrolled adults with locally advanced or metastatic head and neck squamous cell, hepatocellular, melanoma or renal cell carcinoma. Before TCR sequencing, CD4+ and CD8+ T cells were separately sorted from peripheral blood. The CDR3 contains 9 residues, cysteine and phenylalanine counted. Solely the CDR3 DNA is kept, with 27 bases framed from the first base. The CDR1 and CDR2 encoded by the germline V gene (reference sequence) are DFQATT and SNEGSKA. V is reduced by 3 bases and J by 9 bases, leaving a spacing of 3 bases between them. Study-level results and caveats: Low levels of normalized T-cell clonal expansion were also seen in some nonresponding patients. After ivuxolimab, CD8+ T cells had more expanded clones than CD4+ T cells on average. In partial responders in the 0.1-3.0 mg/kg groups, normalized peripheral clonal expansion was found to be among the lowest, especially among CD8+ T cells. The antigen specificity of the clonally expanded peripheral T cells was not determined. Clonal expansion of both CD4+ and CD8+ blood T cells was observed from baseline to week 6 at doses 0.1 to 3.0 mg/kg.

Genomic DNA was extracted from sorted cells for sequencing of the TCRbeta CDR3 region. The immunoSEQ Assay was used to sequence the TCRbeta CDR3 regions. TCRdb carries this immuneACCESS record with in-frame sequences only. Its versions omit some clonotypes, under half of them owing to an unresolved V gene in the studies checked, with the rest unexplained. The sample table holds 84,000 or so clones, of which approximately 95% were seen once. The ten biggest clones cover approximately 10% of the sample. As for this clone: This clone's antigen is unknown. Qualities for individual bases were not recorded, and no much larger clone is one base off.

Rearrangement joined TRBV20-1 to TRBJ2-1; the D gene remains uncertain. The sample was CD4+ or CD8+ T cells sorted from blood, taken in a trial of the OX40 agonist ivuxolimab. The sequence came from an adult with an advanced solid tumor such as melanoma, head and neck, liver or kidney cancer. The nucleotide sequence is TGCAGTGCTAGTAGTGAGCAGTTCTTC. This sequence encodes CSASSEQFF.